The 3 T cell receptor beta chains reported below all come from one sample, sequenced in a study of cytomegalovirus exposure and HLA in healthy donors. A multiplex PCR was run with 60 Vbeta primers and 13 Jbeta primers. Produced via immunoSEQ multiplex PCR; TCRdb's table is partial and in-frame only. Here the sample spans 150,000 or so clones, about two thirds being singletons. Sequenced input: PBMCs. The receptors originated from a human donor in good health.

The chain recombines TRBV7-9 with TRBJ2-5; the D gene is possibly TRBD2 (5 bases). Trimming stripped 6 bases from V and 5 bases from J, with 19 bases between. The germline gives CDR1 SEHNR, CDR2 FQNEAQ (reference sequence). This CDR3 region has 15 residues. The CDR3 DNA follows: TGTGCCAGCAGTCTGAGGGAGCGGTTGTGGGAGACCCAGTACTTC. Encoded protein: CASSLRERLWETQYF.

The rearrangement uses TRBV15 and TRBJ1-1; a weak D match, TRBD1 (5 bases). Trimming cost V 4 bases and J 3 bases, with 18 bases left between them. CDR1 LNHNV and CDR2 YYDKDF come from the germline V gene (reference sequence). The CDR3 has 16 residues. The CDR3 DNA reads as TGTGCCACCAGCACGAGTGGAGGGGCCCCCGACACTGAAGCTTTCTTT. It specifies CATSTSGGAPDTEAFF.

The chain couples TRBV5-1 to TRBJ1-2; D is ambiguous. Trimming pared 5 bases from V and 4 bases from J, leaving 12 bases between. In germline, CDR1 is SGHRS, CDR2 YFSETQ. The CDR3 contains 13 residues. CDR3 sequence reads: CASSPGEGYGYTF. The CDR3 nucleotides are TGCGCCAGCAGTCCGGGTGAGGGCTATGGCTACACCTTC.